This record concerns one T cell receptor beta chain sequence. The antigen remains undetermined. Germline CDR1 reads MGHDK; CDR2 reads SYGVNS. The CDR3 loop spans 16 amino acids. V lost 8 bases, J lost 6 bases, and 12 bases stayed unmatched. The data derive from a study of somatic mutations in cytotoxic T cells in rheumatoid arthritis. Across the whole study: Purity of nearly 100% was reached when some V beta antibody-stained T-cell populations were flow-sorted, including V beta1+ cells sequenced for TCRB.

By positive magnetic bead selection, CD4+ and CD8+ cells were isolated, and their purity was checked by flow cytometry. Measured with immunoSEQ multiplex PCR; TCRdb has only the in-frame clones, and not every one. The sample has roughly 20,000 clones, about 70% seen once. General study points: Compared with age-matched healthy controls, rheumatoid arthritis patients did not differ significantly in CD8+ T-cell clonality. The study found that the largest CD8+ clone exceeded 20% of CD8+ cells in about an eighth of the roughly 60 patients.

The chain combines TRBV25-1 with TRBJ2-2; TRBD1 aligns across 10 bases. This TCR was sampled from a woman aged 60 to 75 in good health. Sequencing used CD8+ T cells sorted from blood. The CDR3 region has the DNA TGTGCCAGCGGCTCGTCGGGACAGGGGTATCCCGGGGAGCTGTTTTTT. Translation gives CASGSSGQGYPGELFF.